This T cell receptor (beta chain) comes out of a study of blood T cell repertoires in COVID-19. Study as a whole: Collection of acute and convalescent COVID-19 samples took place in the United States, Italy and Spain. PBMCs, B-cell-depleted T cells, or T cells were the source of the cDNA or gDNA that made up the material.

Germline CDR1 is SGHDN and CDR2 is FVKESK. The CDR3 is 17 residues long. Germline trimming cut 2 bases from V and 4 bases from J; bases unmatched to any gene: 7. In the study's own analysis: Amplified reference gene primers provided the basis for estimating nucleated cell counts. Using immunoSEQ multiplex PCR, the repertoire was profiled, and TCRdb retains in-frame clones only, with some absent. V and J calls and clone size follow that table, whereas D and trimming were derived from the DNA. Of about 260,000 clones in the sample, approximately 89% were seen once. The chain combines TRBV14 with TRBJ1-6; 8 bases align to TRBD1. The sample consisted of peripheral blood. This TCR was sampled from a woman between 70 and 85 years old with COVID-19, enrolled during active disease. The CDR3 reads CASSQSRTGFYNSPLHF. In nucleotides, the CDR3 is TGTGCCAGCAGCCAAAGCAGGACAGGGTTTTATAATTCACCCCTCCACTTT.